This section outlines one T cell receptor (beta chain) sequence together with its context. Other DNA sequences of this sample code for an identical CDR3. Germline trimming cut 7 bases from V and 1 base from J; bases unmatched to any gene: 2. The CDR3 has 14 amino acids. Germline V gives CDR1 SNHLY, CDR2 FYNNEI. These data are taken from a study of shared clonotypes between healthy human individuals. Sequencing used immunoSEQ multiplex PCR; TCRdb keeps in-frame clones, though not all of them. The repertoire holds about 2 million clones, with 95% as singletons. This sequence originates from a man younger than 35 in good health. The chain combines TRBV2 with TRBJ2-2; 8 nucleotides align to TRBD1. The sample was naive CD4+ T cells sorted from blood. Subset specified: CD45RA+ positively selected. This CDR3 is CASKGTGNTGELFF. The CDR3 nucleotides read TGTGCCAGCAAGGGGACAGGGAACACCGGGGAGCTGTTTTTT.